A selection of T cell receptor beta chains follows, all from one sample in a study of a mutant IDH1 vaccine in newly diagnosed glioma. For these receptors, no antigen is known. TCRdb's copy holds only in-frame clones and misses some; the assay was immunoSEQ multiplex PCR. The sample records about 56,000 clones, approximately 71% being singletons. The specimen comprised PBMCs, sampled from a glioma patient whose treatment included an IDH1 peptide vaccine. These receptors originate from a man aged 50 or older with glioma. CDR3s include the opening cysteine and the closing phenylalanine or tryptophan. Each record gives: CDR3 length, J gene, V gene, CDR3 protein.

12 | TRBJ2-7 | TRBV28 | CATMDRAYEQYF
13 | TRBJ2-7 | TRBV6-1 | CASSVDSSYEQYF
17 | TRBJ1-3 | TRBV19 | CASSLMGGTYSGNTIYF
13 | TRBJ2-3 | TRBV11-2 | CASSLENGYTQYF
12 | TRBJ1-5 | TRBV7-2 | CASSLEYQPQHF
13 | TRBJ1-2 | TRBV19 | CASSIKVNYGYTF
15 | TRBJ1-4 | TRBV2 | CASSEAGTGNEKLFF
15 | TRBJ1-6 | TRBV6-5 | CASTRLQGMNSPLHF
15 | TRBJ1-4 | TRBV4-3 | CASSQDRGANEKLFF
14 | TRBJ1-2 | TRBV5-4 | CASSHGQGGYGYTF
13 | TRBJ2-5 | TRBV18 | CASSTGLLGTQYF
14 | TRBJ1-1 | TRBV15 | CATSSERLSTEAFF
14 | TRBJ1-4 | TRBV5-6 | CASSLTAQNEKLFF
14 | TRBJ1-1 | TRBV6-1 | CASPTPGQNTEAFF
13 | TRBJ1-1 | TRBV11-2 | CASRVTGNTEAFF
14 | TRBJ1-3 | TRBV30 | CAWRGFSSGNTIYF
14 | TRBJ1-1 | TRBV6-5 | CASSSRTGTTEAFF
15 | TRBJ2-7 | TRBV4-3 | CASSQERQPSYEQYF
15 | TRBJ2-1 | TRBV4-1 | CASSQDPGQANEQFF
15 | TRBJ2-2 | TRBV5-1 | CASSLDSVNTGELFF
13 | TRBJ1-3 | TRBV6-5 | CASSYSYGNTIYF
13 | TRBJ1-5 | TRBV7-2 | CASSWISNQPQHF
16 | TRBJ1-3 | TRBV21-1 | CASSPRQPFSGNTIYF
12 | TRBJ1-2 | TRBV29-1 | CSVGYGGLGYTF
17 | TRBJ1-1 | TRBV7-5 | CARSLGWGKTGNTEAFF
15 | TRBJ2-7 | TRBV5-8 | CASSPYQGRGGEQYF
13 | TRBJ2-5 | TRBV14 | CASSPLGPGTRNF
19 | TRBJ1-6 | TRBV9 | CASSPSWRGRTGSDSPLHF
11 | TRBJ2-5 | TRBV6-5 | CASSTQETQYF
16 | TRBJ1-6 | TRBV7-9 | CASSLGTGIGNSPLHF
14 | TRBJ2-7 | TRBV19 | CASSFSGTGYEQYF
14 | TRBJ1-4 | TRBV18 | CASSPRGTDEKLFF
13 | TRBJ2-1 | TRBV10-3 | CAISGKREDEQFF